This T cell receptor (beta chain) was obtained from a study of T cell changes during pregnancy in multiple sclerosis. The sample holds one count of this clone. Sequencing used immunoSEQ multiplex PCR; TCRdb keeps in-frame clones, though not all of them. The data show around 72,000 clones, around 90% seen once. The clonotype originates from a female donor in good health, enrolled as a control in a pregnancy study. The specimen was peripheral blood, collected in the second trimester of pregnancy.

The chain's CDR3 is CASSLRPGQENTGELFF. The CDR3 DNA sequence: TGTGCCAGCAGCCTCCGACCGGGACAGGAGAACACCGGGGAGCTGTTTTTT. V gene TRBV11-2 combines with J gene TRBJ2-2, with 8 positions matching TRBD1. CDR1 is SGHAT, CDR2 FQNNGV, per germline. The CDR3 has 17 amino acids. With V trimmed by 5 bases and J by 1 base, 9 bases remained unmatched.